Shown below are 11 T cell receptor beta chains from a single sample sequenced in a study of T-cell memory formation after mild COVID-19 (dated by TCRdb to the early 2020s). The library was prepared using 5' RACE. The reads were generated on an Illumina NovaSeq 6000. TCRdb took the public reads, trimmed them with fastp at Q25, ran MiXCR for clone calling and kept in-frame beta chains. Each CDR3 protein gets just one entry, which takes the most common genes and DNA from the rows behind it. The sample table shows 300,000 to 400,000 distinct CDR3 sequences, and 25% to 30% are seen once. The top ten clones comprise about 13% of the sample. The sequencing sample was made of PBMCs or a T cell subset sorted from them (not recorded which). All receptors derive from an adult woman who had mild COVID-19 (a few samples of this study predate the infection). The sample titles of this study are shuffled in the database, so cell type and time point are left out; the donor was told from shared clones.

This clonotype was seen a handful of times. This chain joins TRBV7-2 and TRBJ2-1; TRBD1 aligns across 7 bases. From germline, CDR1 is SGHTA and CDR2 FQGNSA. Unmatched junction bases numbered 8, after V lost 4 bases and J lost 5 bases. This CDR3 is 15 amino acids long. The CDR3, as DNA: TGTGCCAGCAGCTCGTTACAGGGGTACCACAATGAGCAGTTCTTC. Protein: CASSSLQGYHNEQFF.

The gene calls are TRBV6-2 or TRBV6-3 and TRBJ2-7, with unresolved D. The CDR3 is made up of 14 amino acids. Trimming removed 7 bases at V and 1 base at J, with 14 bases between. Per the germline V gene, CDR1 is MNHEY and CDR2 is SVGEGT. CDR3 DNA: TGTGCCAGCACCCTGCCGTCGGAGTCCTACGAGCAGTACTTC. Translating it yields CASTLPSESYEQYF.

This clonotype was seen a few times. This chain joins TRBV12-3 or TRBV12-4 and TRBJ2-7; D is perhaps TRBD1 or TRBD2 (5 bases each). There are 12 residues in the CDR3. V was shortened by 6 bases and J by 6 bases, with 12 bases between the two germline ends. The CDR3, as DNA: TGTGCCAGCAGCTGGGACCTTTCCGAGCAGTACTTC. Translated: CASSWDLSEQYF.

This clonotype has only a few counts. V usage is TRBV30 and J usage is TRBJ1-1, with D possibly matching TRBD1 (6 bases). This CDR3 contains 12 residues. With 1 base removed from V and 6 bases from J, the gap between germline ends came to 9 bases. Per germline, CDR1 GTSNPN and CDR2 SVGIG (reference sequence). CDR3 loop: CAWSEGGAEAFF. CDR3 bases: TGTGCCTGGAGTGAGGGGGGCGCTGAAGCTTTCTTT.

The chain is built from TRBV6-6 and TRBJ2-5, with D tentatively TRBD2 (6 bases). Germline values: CDR1 MNHNY, CDR2 SVGAGI (reference sequence). V was clipped by 7 bases and J by 5 bases, with 14 bases between them. The CDR3 has 13 amino acids. In DNA form, the CDR3 reads TGTGCCAGCACGAAAGGAGGGAGCGAGACCCAGTACTTC. It specifies CASTKGGSETQYF.

This chain uses TRBV12-3 or TRBV12-4 with TRBJ2-7; 9 bases match TRBD1. With V trimmed by 3 bases and J by 5 bases, 11 bases remained unmatched. This CDR3 spans 16 amino acids. CDR3 sequence reads: CASSFVTGGASHEQYF. The CDR3 region has the DNA TGTGCCAGCAGTTTCGTCACAGGGGGCGCATCCCACGAGCAGTACTTC.

The chain joins TRBV12-5 to TRBJ2-7; 15 bases match TRBD2. With 0 bases clipped from V and 0 bases from J, the junction kept 12 bases outside the gene matches. Per the germline V gene, CDR1 is LGHNT and CDR2 is FRNRAP. CDR3 length equals 21 residues. CDR3 in DNA: TGTGCTAGTGGTTTGGTACCTCTGGGACTAGCGGGAGGTACCAGCTCCTACGAGCAGTACTTC. Amino acids: CASGLVPLGLAGGTSSYEQYF.

The chain employs TRBV5-6 and TRBJ2-1; a possible D gene is TRBD2 (5 bases). The length of the CDR3 is 13 residues. The germline V gene has CDR1 SGHDT and CDR2 YYEEEE. Trimming took off 0 bases at V and 10 bases at J, with 11 bases between the two ends. CDR3: CASSLGDSEEQFF. CDR3 DNA sequence: TGTGCCAGCAGCTTGGGCGATAGCGAAGAGCAGTTCTTC.

The chain recombines TRBV30 with TRBJ1-1; 8 nucleotides agree with TRBD1. V was pared by 1 base and J by 9 bases, with 13 bases of the junction left unmatched. Germline-derived CDR1 and CDR2 are GTSNPN and SVGIG (reference sequence). The CDR3 is 15 amino acids. The CDR3 reads CAWSEPDRELTKAFF. CDR3 in DNA: TGTGCCTGGAGTGAGCCGGACAGGGAGCTCACCAAAGCTTTCTTT. Full variable domain (rest looked up from reference TRBV30 and TRBJ1-1): SQTIHQWPATLVQPVGSPLSLECTVEGTSNPNLYWYRQAAGRGLQLLFYSVGIGQISSEVPQNLSASRPQDRQFILSSKKLLLSDSGFYLCAWSEPDRELTKAFFGQGTRLTVV.

CDR3 amino acids: CASSFGGNSGANVLTF. The CDR3 coding sequence is TGTGCCAGCAGCTTTGGCGGAAACTCTGGGGCCAACGTCCTGACTTTC. The rearrangement uses TRBV7-3 and TRBJ2-6, with D unresolved. Between the trimmed V and J ends, which lost 3 bases and 0 bases, there was a span of 9 bases. The germline V gene encodes CDR1 SGHTA and CDR2 FQGTGA. CDR3 length: 16 residues. The variable domain in full, with the rest retrieved from reference TRBV7-3 and TRBJ2-6, is GAGVSQTPSNKVTEKGKYVELRCDPISGHTALYWYRQSLGQGPEFLIYFQGTGAADDSGLPNDRFFAVRPEGSVSTLKIQRTERGDSAVYLCASSFGGNSGANVLTFGAGSRLTVL.

This chain connects TRBV19 to TRBJ1-2, with a weak D call TRBD1 (6 bases). Germline assignment: CDR1 LNHDA and CDR2 SQIVND (reference sequence). This CDR3 is built from 13 residues. V lost 7 bases and J 3 bases, leaving 12 bases between the germline ends. DNA for the CDR3: TGTGCCAGTACGGGGGGCCTCCACTATGGCTACACCTTC. Its translation is CASTGGLHYGYTF.